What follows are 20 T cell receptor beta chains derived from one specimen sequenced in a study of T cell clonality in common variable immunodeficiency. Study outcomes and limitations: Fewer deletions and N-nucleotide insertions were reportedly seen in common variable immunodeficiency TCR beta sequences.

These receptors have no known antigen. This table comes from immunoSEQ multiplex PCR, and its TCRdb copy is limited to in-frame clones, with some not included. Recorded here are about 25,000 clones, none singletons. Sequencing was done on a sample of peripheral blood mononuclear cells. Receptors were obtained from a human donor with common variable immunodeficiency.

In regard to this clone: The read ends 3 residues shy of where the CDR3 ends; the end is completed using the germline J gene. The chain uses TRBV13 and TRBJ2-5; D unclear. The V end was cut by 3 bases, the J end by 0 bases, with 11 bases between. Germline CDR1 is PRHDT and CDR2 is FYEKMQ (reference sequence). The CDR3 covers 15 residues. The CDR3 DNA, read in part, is TGTGCCAGCAGCTTCCGACTTCAGTACCAAGAGACC. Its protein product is CASSFRLQYQET. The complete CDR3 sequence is CASSFRLQYQETQYF.

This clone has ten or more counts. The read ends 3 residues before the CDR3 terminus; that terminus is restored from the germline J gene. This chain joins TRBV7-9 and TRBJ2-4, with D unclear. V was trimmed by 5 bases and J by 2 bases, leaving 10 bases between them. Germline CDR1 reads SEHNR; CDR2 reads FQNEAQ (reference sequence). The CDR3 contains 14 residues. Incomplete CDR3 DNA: TGTGCCAGCAGCGGGCCCATTACCAAAAACATT. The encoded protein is CASSGPITKNI. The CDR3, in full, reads CASSGPITKNIQYF. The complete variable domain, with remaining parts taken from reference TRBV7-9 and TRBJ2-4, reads DTGVSQNPRHKITKRGQNVTFRCDPISEHNRLYWYRQTLGQGPEFLTYFQNEAQLEKSRLLSDRFSAERPKGSFSTLEIQRTEQGDSAMYLCASSGPITKNIQYFGAGTRLSVL.

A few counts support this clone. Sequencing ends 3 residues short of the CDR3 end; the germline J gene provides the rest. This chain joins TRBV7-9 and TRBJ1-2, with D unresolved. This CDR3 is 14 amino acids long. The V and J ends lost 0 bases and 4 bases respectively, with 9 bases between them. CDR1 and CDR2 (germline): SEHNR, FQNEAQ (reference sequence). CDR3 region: CASSLAEGPYGYTF. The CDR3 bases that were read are TGTGCCAGCAGCTTAGCAGAGGGTCCCTATGGC.

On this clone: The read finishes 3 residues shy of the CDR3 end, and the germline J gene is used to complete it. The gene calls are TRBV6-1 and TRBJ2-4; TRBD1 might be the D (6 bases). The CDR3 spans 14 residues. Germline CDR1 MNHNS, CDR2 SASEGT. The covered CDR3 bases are TGTGCCAGCAGTGAAGGAATGTCAGGGGAAGTT. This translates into CASSEGMSGEV. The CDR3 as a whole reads CASSEGMSGEVQYF.

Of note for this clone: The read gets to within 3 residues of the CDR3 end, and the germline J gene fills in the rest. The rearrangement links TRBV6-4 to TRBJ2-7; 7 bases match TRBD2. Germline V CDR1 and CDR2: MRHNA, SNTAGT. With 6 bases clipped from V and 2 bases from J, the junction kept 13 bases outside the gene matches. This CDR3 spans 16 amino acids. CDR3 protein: CASRDGGDYRTYEQYF. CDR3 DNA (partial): TGTGCCAGCAGGGACGGTGGGGACTACCGGACCTACGAG.

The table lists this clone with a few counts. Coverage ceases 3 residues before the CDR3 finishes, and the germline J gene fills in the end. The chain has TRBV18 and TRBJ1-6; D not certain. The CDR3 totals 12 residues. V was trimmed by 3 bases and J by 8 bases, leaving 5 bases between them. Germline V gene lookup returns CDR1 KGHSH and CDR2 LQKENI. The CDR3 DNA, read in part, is TGTGCCAGCTCACCTCCGGATTCACCC. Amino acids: CASSPPDSP. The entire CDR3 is CASSPPDSPLHF.

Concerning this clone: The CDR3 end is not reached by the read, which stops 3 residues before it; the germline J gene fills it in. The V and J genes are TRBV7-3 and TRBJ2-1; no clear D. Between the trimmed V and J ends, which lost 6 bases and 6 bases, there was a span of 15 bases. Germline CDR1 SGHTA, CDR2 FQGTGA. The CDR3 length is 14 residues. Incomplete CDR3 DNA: TGTGCCAGCAGTCCCCGTCATGGTAGCAATGAG. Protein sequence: CASSPRHGSNE. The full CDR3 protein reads CASSPRHGSNEQFF.

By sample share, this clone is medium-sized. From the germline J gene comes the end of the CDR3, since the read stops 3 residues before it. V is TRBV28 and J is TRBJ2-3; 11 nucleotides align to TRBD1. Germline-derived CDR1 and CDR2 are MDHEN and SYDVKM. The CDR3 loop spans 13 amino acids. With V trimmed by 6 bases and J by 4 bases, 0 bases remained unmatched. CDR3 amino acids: CASRGQGADTQYF. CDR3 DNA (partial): TGTGCCAGCAGGGGACAGGGGGCAGATACG.

This CDR3 is CASTHTKTGLYQETQYF. The CDR3 bases that were read are TGCGCCAGCACACACACCAAGACAGGGTTGTACCAAGAGACC. V usage is TRBV5-1 and J usage is TRBJ2-5; 7 nucleotides match TRBD1. The read ends 3 residues before the CDR3 terminus; that terminus is restored from the germline J gene. This CDR3 region has 17 residues. Trimming removed 6 bases from V and 0 bases from J; junction bases left unmatched: 14. CDR1 is SGHRS and CDR2 is YFSETQ in the germline V gene.

The CDR3 bases that were read are TGTGCCGCCGGACTAGCGGGAGGGCATACG. Its translation: CAAGLAGGHT. The whole CDR3 reads CAAGLAGGHTQYF. The V gene is TRBV30, the J gene TRBJ2-3, with TRBD2 matching 15 bases. The read ends 3 residues shy of where the CDR3 ends; the end is completed using the germline J gene. This CDR3 is built from 13 residues. The V gene's germline CDR1 is GTSNPN and CDR2 SVGIG (reference sequence). The V and J ends lost 8 bases and 7 bases, in that order; junction bases with no gene match: 4.

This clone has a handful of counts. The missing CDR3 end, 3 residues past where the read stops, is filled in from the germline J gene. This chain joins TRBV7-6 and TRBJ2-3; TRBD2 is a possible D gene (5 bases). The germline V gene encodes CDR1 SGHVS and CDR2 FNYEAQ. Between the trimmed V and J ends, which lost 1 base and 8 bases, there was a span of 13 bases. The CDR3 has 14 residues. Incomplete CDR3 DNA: TGTGCCAGCAGCTTAGACCCACTAGTCGGTACG. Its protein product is CASSLDPLVGT. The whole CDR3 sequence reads CASSLDPLVGTQYF.

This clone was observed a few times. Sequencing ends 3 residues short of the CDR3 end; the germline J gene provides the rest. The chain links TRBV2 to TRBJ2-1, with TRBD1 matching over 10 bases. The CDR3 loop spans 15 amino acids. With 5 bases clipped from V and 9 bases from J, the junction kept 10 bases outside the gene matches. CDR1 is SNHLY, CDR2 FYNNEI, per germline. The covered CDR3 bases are TGTGCCAGCAGTACCCCGGGACAGGGGATTGGTGAG. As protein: CASSTPGQGIGE. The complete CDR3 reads CASSTPGQGIGEQFF.

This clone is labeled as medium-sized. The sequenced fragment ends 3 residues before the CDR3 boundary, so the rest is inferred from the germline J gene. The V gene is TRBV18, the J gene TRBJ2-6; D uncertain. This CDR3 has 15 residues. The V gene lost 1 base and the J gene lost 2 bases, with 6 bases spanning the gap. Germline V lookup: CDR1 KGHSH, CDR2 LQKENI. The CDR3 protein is CASSPQGPGANVLTF. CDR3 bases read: TGTGCCAGCTCACCACAGGGCCCTGGGGCCAACGTC.

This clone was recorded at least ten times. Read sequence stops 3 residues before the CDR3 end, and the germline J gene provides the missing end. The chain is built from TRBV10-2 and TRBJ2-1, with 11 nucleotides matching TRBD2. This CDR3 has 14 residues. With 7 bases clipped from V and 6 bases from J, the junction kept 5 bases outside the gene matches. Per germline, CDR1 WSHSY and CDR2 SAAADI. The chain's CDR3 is CASTLTSGTNEQFF. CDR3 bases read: TGCGCCAGCACATTGACTAGCGGGACCAATGAG.

The CDR3: CASSLTTVNTEAFF. CDR3 bases read: TGTGCCAGCAGCTTAACTACAGTGAACACTGAA. The rearrangement links TRBV7-3 to TRBJ1-1; no definite D call. The sequenced fragment ends 3 residues before the CDR3 boundary, so the rest is inferred from the germline J gene. The V end lost 0 bases, the J end lost 0 bases, and 5 bases lay between the germline ends. The CDR3 length is 14 residues. The germline CDR1 and CDR2 sequences are SGHTA and FQGTGA.

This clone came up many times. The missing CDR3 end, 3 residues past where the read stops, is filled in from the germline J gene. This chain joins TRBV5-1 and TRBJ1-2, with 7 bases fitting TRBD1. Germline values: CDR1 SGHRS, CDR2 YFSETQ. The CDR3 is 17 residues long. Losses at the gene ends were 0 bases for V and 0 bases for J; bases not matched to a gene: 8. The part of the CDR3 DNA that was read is TGCGCCAGCAGCTTGGTCTCAGGGGGGAAAGCTAACTATGGC. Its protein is CASSLVSGGKANYG. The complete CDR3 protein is CASSLVSGGKANYGYTF.

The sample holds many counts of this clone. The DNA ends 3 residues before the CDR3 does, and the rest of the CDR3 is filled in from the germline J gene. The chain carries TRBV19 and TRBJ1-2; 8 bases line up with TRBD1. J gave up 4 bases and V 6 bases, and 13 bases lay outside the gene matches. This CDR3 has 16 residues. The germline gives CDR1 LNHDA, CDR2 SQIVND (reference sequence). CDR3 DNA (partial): TGTGCCAGTAGGACACTCGACAGGGGTAAAGGCTATGGC. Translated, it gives CASRTLDRGKGYG. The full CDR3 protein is CASRTLDRGKGYGYTF. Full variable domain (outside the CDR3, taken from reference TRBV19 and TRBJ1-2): DGGITQSPKYLFRKEGQNVTLSCEQNLNHDAMYWYRQDPGQGLRLIYYSQIVNDFQKGDIAEGYSVSREKKESFPLTVTSAQKNPTAFYLCASRTLDRGKGYGYTFGSGTRLTVV.

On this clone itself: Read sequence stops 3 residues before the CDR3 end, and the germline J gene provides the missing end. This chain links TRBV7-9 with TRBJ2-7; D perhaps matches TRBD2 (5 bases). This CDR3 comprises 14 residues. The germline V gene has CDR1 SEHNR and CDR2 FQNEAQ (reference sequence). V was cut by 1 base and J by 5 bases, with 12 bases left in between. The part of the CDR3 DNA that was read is TGTGCCAGCAGCTTAGTGAACGGGGTAGACGAG. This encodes CASSLVNGVDE. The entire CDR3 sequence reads CASSLVNGVDEQYF.

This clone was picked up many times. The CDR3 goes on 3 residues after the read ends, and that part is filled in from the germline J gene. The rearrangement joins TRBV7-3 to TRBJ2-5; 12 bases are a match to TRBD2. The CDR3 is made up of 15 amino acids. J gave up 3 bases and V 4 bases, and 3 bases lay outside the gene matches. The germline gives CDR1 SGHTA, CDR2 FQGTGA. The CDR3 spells CASSSSSGREETQYF. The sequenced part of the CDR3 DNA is TGTGCCAGCAGCTCCTCTAGCGGGAGGGAAGAGACC.

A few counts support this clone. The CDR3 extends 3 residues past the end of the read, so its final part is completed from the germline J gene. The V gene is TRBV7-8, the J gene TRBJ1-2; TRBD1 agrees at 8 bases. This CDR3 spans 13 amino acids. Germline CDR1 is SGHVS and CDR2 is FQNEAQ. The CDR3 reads CASSPDRGGGYTF. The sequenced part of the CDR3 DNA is TGTGCCAGCAGCCCAGACAGGGGAGGCGGC.